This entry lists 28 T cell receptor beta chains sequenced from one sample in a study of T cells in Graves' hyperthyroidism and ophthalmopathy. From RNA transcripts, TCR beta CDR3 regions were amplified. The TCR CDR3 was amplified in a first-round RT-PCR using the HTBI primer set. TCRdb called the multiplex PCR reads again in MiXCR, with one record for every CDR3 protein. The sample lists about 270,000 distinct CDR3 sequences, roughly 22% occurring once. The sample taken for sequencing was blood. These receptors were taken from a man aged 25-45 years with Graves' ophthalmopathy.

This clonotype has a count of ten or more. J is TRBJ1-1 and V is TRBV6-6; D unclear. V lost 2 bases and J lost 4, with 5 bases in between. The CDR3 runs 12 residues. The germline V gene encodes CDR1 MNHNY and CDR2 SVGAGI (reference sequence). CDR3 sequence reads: CASSYKGTEAFF. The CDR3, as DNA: TGTGCCAGCAGTTACAAAGGCACTGAAGCTTTCTTT.

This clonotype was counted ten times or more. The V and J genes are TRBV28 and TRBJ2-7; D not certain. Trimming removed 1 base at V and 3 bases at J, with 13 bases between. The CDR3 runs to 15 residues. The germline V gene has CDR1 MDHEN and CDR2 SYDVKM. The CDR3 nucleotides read TGTGCCAGCAGTTTATTGTCAAAGCTAAGCTACGAGCAGTACTTC. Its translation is CASSLLSKLSYEQYF.

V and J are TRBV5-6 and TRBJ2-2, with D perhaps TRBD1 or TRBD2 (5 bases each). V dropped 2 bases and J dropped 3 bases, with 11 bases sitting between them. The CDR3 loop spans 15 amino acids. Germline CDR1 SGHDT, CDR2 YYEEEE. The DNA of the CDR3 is TGTGCCAGCAGCTTATGGGGGTTGCACACCGGGGAGCTGTTTTTT. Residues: CASSLWGLHTGELFF.

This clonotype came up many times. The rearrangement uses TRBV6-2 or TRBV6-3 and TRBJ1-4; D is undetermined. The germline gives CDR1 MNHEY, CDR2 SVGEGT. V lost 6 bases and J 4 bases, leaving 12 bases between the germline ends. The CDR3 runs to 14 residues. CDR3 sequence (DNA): TGTGCCAGCAGCAACGGGCGGTTTAATGAAAAACTGTTTTTT. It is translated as CASSNGRFNEKLFF.

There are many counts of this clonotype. Here the CDR3 DNA reads TGTGCCAGCAGCCATAAAGCGGGAGGGGAGACCCAGTACTTC. It specifies CASSHKAGGETQYF. The gene calls are TRBV3-1 and TRBJ2-5; TRBD2 matches at 10 bases. Germline V lookup: CDR1 LGHDT, CDR2 YNNKEL (reference sequence). V was clipped by 3 bases and J by 5 bases; unmatched bases: 3. The CDR3 contains 14 residues.

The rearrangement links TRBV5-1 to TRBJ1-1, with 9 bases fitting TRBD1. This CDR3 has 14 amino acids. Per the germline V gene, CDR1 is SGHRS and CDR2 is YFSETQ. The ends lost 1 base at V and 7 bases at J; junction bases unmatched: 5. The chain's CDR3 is CASSLSPTGGEAFF. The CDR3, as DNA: TGCGCCAGCAGCTTGTCCCCGACAGGGGGTGAAGCTTTCTTT.

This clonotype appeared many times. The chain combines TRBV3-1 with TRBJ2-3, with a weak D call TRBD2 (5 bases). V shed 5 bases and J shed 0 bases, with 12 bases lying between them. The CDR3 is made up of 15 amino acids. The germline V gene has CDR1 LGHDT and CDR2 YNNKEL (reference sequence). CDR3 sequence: CASSSRTPSTDTQYF. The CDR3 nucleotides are TGTGCCAGCAGCTCACGGACTCCTAGCACAGATACGCAGTATTTT.

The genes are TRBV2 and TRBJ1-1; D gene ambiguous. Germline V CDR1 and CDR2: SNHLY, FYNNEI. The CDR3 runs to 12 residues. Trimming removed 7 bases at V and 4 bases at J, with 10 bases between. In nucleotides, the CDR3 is TGTGCCAGCAATCCCGAGGGCACTGAAGCTTTCTTT. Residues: CASNPEGTEAFF.

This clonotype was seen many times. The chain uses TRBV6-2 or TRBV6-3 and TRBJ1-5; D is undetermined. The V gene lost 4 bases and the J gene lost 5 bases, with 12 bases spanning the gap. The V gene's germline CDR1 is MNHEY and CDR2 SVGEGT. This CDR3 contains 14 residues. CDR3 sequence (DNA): TGTGCCAGCAGTTCGCAGTCAGATTATCAGCCCCAGCATTTT. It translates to CASSSQSDYQPQHF.

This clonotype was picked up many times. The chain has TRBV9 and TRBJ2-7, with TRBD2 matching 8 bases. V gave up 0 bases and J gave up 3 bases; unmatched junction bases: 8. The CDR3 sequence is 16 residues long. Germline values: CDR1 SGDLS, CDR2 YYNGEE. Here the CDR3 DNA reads TGTGCCAGCAGCGTAGGGGGTAGCGGGGTCTACTACGAGCAGTACTTC. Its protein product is CASSVGGSGVYYEQYF.

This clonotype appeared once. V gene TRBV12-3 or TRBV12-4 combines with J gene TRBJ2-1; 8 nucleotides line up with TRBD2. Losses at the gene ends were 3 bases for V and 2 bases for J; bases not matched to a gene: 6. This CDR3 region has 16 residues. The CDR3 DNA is TGTGCCAGCAGTTTTCGATCGGGACTAGCCTACAATGAGCAGTTCTTC. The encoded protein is CASSFRSGLAYNEQFF.

The DNA of the CDR3 is TGTGCCAGCAGTCACCCGGTGGCTAGCGGGAGTAAAGAGCAGTTCTTC. It codes for CASSHPVASGSKEQFF. The gene calls are TRBV27 and TRBJ2-1; 10 bases line up with TRBD2. Germline CDR1 is MNHEY and CDR2 is SMNVEV (reference sequence). There are 16 residues in the CDR3. V shed 5 bases, J shed 10 bases, and the junction held 14 bases outside the gene matches.

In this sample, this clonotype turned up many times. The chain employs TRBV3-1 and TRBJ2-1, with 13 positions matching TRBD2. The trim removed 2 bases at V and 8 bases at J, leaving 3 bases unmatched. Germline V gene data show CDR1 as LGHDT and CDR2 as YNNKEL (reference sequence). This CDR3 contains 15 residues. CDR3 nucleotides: TGTGCCAGCAGCCAATGGACTAGCGGGAGCCATGAGCAGTTCTTC. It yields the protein CASSQWTSGSHEQFF.

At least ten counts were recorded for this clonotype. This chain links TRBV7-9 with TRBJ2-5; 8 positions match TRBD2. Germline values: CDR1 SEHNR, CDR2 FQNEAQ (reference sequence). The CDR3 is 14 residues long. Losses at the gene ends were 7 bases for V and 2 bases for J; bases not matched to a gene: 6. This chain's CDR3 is CASTFSGIQETQYF. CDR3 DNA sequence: TGTGCCAGCACCTTTAGCGGGATACAAGAGACCCAGTACTTC.

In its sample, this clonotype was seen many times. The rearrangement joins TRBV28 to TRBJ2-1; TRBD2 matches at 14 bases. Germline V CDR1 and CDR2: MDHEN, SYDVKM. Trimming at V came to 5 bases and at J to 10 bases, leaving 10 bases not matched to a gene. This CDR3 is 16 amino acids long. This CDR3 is CASSARGLAGVGEQFF. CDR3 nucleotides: TGTGCCAGCAGTGCGCGGGGACTAGCGGGAGTCGGAGAGCAGTTCTTC. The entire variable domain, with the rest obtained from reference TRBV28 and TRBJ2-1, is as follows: DVKVTQSSRYLVKRTGEKVFLECVQDMDHENMFWYRQDPGLGLRLIYFSYDVKMKEKGDIPEGYSVSREKKERFSLILESASTNQTSMYLCASSARGLAGVGEQFFGPGTRLTVL.

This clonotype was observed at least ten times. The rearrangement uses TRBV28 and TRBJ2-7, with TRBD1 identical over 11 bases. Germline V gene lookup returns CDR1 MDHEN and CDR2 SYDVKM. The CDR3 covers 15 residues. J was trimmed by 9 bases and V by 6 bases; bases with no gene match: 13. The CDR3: CASRSWTGGFSGQYF. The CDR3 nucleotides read TGTGCCAGCAGATCCTGGACAGGGGGCTTTTCGGGGCAGTACTTC.

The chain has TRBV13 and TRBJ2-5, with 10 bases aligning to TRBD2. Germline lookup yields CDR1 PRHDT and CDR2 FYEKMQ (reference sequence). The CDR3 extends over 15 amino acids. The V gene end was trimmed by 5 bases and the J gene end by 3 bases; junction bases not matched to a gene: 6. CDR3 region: CASSGASGSEETQYF. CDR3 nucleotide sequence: TGTGCCAGCAGCGGAGCTAGCGGGAGTGAAGAGACCCAGTACTTC.

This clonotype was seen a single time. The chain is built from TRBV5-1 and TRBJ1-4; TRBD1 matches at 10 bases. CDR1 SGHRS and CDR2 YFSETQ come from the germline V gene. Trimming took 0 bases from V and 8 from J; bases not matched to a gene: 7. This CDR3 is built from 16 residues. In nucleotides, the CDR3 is TGCGCCAGCAGCTTGGACAGGGACAGGGGCGAGGAAAAACTGTTTTTT. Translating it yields CASSLDRDRGEEKLFF. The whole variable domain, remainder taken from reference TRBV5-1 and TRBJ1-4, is KAGVTQTPRYLIKTRGQQVTLSCSPISGHRSVSWYQQTPGQGLQFLFEYFSETQRNKGNFPGRFSGRQFSNSRSEMNVSTLELGDSALYLCASSLDRDRGEEKLFFGSGTQLSVL.

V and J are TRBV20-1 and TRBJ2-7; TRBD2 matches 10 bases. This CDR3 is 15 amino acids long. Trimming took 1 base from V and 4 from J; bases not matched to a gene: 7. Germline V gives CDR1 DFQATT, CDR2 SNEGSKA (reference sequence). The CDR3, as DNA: TGCAGTGCTAGAGCGACCGGACTAGCGGTATACGAGCAGTACTTC. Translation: CSARATGLAVYEQYF.

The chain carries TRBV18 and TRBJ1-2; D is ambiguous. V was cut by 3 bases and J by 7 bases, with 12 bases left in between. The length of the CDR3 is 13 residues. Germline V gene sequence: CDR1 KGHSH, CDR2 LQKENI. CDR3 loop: CASSPVGGSGYTF. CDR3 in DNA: TGTGCCAGCTCACCGGTGGGCGGTTCTGGCTACACCTTC.

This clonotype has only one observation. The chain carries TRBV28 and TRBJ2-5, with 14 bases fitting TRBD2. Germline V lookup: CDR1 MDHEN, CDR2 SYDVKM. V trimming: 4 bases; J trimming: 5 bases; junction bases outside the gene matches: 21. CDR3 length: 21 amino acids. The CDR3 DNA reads TGTGCCAGCAGTTCGGGACTAGCGGGAGCCGGCGGGACCCGGGCAGGGGAGACCCAGTACTTC. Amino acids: CASSSGLAGAGGTRAGETQYF. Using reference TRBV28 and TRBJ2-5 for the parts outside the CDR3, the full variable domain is DVKVTQSSRYLVKRTGEKVFLECVQDMDHENMFWYRQDPGLGLRLIYFSYDVKMKEKGDIPEGYSVSREKKERFSLILESASTNQTSMYLCASSSGLAGAGGTRAGETQYFGPGTRLLVL.

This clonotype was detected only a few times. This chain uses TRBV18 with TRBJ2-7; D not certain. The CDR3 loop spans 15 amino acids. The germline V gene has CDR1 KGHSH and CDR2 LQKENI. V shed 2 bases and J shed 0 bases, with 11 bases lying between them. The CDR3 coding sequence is TGTGCCAGCTCACCAATTCAGTCTAGCTCCTACGAGCAGTACTTC. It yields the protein CASSPIQSSSYEQYF. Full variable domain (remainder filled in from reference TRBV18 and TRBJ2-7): NAGVMQNPRHLVRRRGQEARLRCSPMKGHSHVYWYRQLPEEGLKFMVYLQKENIIDESGMPKERFSAEFPKEGPSILRIQQVVRGDSAAYFCASSPIQSSSYEQYFGPGTRLTVT.

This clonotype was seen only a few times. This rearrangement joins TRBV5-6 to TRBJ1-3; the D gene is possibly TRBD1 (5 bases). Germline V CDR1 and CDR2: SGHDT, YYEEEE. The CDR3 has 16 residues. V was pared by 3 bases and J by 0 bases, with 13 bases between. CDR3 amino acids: CASSYRNFYSGNTIYF. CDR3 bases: TGTGCCAGCAGCTACAGGAATTTCTACTCTGGAAACACCATATATTTT.

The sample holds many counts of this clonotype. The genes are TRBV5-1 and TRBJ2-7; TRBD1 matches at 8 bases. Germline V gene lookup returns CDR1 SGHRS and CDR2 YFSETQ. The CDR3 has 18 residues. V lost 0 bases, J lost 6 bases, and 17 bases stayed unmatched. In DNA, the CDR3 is TGCGCCAGCAGCTTGGAACGGTTTGCGGGACAGGTTATAGGCGAGCAGTACTTC. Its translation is CASSLERFAGQVIGEQYF.

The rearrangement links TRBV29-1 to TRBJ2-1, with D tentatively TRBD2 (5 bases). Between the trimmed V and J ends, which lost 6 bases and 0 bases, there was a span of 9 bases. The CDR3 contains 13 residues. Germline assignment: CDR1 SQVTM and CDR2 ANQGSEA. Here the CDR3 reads CSVAVNSYNEQFF. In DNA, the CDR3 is TGCAGCGTAGCGGTTAACTCCTACAATGAGCAGTTCTTC.

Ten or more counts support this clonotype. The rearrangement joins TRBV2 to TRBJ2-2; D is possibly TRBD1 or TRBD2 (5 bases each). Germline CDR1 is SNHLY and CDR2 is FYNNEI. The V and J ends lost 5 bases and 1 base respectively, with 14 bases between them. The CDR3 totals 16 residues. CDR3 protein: CASSQDGTRNTGELFF. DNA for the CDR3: TGTGCCAGCAGTCAGGACGGGACGCGGAACACCGGGGAGCTGTTTTTT.

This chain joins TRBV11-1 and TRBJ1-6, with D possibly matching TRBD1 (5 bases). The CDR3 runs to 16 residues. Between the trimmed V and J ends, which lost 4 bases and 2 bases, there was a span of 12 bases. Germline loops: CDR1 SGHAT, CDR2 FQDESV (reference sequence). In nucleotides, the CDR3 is TGTGCCAGCAGCTCCAGATCGACAGCCTATAATTCACCCCTCCACTTT. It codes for CASSSRSTAYNSPLHF.

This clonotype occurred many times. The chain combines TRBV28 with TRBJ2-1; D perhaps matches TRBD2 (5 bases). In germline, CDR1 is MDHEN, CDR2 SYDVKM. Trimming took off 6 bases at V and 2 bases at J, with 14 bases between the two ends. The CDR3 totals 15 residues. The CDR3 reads CASSQGPGTYNEQFF. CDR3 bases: TGTGCCAGCAGCCAAGGACCGGGGACCTACAATGAGCAGTTCTTC.